This TCR beta chain appears in the sequencing data of a study of CD4 T cells in relation to SARS-CoV-2 and coronaviruses. A single count supports this clone. Antigen specificity is unknown. Produced via immunoSEQ multiplex PCR; TCRdb's table is partial and in-frame only. The sample lists fewer than 45,000 clones, under 90% occurring once. Naive and memory CD4+ T cells came from enriched cryopreserved PBMCs. Material: naive CD4+ T cells from PBMCs, cultured in vitro. Subset meaning: naive CD4+ T cells isolated by negative enrichment. The TCR originated in an adult with COVID-19.

This CDR3 is CATSEGLERSTDTQYF. In nucleotides, the CDR3 is TGTGCCACCAGTGAAGGACTAGAAAGGAGCACAGATACGCAGTATTTT. The rearrangement joins TRBV24-1 to TRBJ2-3; 7 bases align to TRBD2. The CDR3 covers 16 residues. The junction had 6 bases not matched to a gene; V was cut back by 4 bases and J by 0 bases. In germline, CDR1 is KGHDR, CDR2 SFDVKD.